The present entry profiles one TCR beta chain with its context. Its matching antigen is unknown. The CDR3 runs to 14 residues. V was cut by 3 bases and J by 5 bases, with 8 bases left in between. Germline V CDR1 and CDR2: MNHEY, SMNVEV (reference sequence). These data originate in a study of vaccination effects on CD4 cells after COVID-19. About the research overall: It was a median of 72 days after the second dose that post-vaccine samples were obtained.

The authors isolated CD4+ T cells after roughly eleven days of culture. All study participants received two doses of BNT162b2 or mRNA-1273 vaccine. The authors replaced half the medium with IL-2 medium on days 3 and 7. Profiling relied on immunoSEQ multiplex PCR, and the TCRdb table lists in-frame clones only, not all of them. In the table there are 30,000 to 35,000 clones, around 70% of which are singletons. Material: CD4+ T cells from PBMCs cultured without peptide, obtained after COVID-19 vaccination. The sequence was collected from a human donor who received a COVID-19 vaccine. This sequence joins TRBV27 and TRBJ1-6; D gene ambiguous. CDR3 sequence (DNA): TGTGCCAGCAGTTTGGTACCGAATAATTCACCCCTCCACTTT. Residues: CASSLVPNNSPLHF.